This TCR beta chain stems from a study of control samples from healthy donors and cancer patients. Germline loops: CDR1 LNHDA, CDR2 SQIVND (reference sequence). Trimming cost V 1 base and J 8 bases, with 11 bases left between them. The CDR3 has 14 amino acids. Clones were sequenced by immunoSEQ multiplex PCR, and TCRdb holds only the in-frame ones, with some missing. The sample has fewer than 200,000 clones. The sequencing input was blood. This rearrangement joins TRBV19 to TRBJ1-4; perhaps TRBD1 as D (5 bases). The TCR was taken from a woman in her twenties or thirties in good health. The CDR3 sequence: CASSIGGRGEKLFF. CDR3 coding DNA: TGTGCCAGTAGTATAGGGGGTAGGGGAGAAAAACTGTTTTTT.